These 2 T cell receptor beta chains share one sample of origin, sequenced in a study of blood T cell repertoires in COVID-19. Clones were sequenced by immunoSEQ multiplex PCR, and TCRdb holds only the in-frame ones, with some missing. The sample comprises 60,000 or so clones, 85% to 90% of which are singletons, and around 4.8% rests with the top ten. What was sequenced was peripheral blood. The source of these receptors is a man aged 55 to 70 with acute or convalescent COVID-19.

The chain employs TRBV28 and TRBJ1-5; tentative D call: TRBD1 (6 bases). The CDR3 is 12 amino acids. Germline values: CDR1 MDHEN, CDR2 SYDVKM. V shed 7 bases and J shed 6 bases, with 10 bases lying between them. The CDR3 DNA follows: TGTGCCAGCACTAACAGGGTTCAGCCCCAGCATTTT. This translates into CASTNRVQPQHF.

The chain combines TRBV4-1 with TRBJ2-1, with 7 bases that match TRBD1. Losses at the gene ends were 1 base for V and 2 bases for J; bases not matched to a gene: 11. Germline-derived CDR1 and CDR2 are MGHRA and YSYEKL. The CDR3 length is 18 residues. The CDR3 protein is CASSQGRVRDSPYNEQFF. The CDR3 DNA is TGCGCCAGCAGCCAAGGACGGGTCCGGGACAGCCCCTACAATGAGCAGTTCTTC.